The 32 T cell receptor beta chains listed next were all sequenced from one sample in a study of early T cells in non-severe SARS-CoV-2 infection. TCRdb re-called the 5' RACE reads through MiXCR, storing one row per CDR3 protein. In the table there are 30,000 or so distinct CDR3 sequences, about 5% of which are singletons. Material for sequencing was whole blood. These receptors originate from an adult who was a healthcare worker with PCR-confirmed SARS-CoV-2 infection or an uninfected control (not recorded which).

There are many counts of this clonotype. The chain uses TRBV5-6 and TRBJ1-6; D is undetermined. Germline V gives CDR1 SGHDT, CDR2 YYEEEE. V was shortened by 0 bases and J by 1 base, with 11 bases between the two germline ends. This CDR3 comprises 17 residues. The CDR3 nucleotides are TGTGCCAGCAGCTTGGACTTGGAGGGATCCTATAATTCACCCCTCCACTTT. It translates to CASSLDLEGSYNSPLHF. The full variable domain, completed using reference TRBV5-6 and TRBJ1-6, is DAGVTQSPTHLIKTRGQQVTLRCSPKSGHDTVSWYQQALGQGPQFIFQYYEEEERQRGNFPDRFSGHQFPNYSSELNVNALLLGDSALYLCASSLDLEGSYNSPLHFGNGTRLTVT.

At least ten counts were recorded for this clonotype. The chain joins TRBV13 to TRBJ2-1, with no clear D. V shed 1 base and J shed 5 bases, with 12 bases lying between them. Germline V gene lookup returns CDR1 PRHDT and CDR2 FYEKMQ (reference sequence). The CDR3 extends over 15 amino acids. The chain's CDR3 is CASSLVFAANNEQFF. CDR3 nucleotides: TGTGCCAGCAGCTTAGTGTTTGCGGCAAACAATGAGCAGTTCTTC.

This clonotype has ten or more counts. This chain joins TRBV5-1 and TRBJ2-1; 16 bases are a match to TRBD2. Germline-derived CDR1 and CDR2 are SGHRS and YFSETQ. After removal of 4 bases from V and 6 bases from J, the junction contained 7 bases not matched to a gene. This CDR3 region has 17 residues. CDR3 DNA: TGCGCCAGCAGCCGGGGACTAGCGGGAGGGTCTATCAATGAGCAGTTCTTC. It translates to CASSRGLAGGSINEQFF.

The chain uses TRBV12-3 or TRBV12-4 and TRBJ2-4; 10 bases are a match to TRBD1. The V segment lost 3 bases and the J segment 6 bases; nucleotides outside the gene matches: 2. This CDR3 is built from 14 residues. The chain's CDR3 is CASSFGTGVNIQYF. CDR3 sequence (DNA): TGTGCCAGCAGTTTTGGGACAGGGGTAAACATTCAGTACTTC.

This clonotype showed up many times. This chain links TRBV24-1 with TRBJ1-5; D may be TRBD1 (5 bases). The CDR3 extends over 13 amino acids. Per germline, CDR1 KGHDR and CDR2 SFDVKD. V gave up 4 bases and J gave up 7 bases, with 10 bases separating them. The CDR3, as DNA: TGTGCCACCAGTGAACGGGGGGTCCAGCCCCAGCATTTT. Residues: CATSERGVQPQHF.

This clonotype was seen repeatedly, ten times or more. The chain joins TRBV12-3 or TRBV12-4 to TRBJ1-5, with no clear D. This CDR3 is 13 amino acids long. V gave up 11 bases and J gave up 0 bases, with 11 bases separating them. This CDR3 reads CASRAYSNQPQHF. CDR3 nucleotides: TGTGCCTCTCGGGCCTATAGCAATCAGCCCCAGCATTTT.

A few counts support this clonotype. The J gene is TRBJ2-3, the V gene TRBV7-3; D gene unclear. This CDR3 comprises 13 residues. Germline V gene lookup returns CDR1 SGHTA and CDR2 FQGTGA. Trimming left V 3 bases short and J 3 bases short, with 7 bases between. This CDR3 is CASSFKGTDTQYF. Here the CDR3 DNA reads TGTGCCAGCAGCTTCAAGGGAACAGATACGCAGTATTTT.

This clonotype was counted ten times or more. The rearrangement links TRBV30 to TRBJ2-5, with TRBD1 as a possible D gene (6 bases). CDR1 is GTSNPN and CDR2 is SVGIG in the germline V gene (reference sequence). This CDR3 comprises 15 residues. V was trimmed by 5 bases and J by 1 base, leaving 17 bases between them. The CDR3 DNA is TGTGCCTGGGTTCCCTCGGGACACCCCCAAGAGACCCAGTACTTC. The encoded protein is CAWVPSGHPQETQYF.

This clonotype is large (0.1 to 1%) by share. The CDR3 here is CASSFGGAGDTQYF. DNA of the CDR3: TGTGCCAGCAGTTTCGGCGGGGCGGGAGATACGCAGTATTTT. This chain uses TRBV12-3 or TRBV12-4 with TRBJ2-3; tentatively, D is TRBD2 (6 bases). The CDR3 runs 14 residues. Deletions cut 3 bases from V and 5 bases from J, with 12 bases between.

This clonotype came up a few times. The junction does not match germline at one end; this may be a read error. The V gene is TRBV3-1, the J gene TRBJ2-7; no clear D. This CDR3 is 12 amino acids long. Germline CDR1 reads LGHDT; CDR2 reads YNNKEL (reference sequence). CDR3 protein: CASNQDQREQYF. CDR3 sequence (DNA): TGTGCCAGCAACCAAGATCAAAGGGAGCAGTACTTC.

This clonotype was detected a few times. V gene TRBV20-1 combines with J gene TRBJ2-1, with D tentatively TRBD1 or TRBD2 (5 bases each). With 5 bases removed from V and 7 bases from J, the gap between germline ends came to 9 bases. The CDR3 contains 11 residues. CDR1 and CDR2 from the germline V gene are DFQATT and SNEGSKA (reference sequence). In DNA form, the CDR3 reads TGCAGTGCTTCGAGGGGTAATGAGCAGTTCTTC. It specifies CSASRGNEQFF.

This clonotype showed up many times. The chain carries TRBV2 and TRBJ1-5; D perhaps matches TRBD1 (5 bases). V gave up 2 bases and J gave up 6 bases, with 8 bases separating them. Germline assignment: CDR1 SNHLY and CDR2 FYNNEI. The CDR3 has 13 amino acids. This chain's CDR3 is CASSEQGFQPQHF. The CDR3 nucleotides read TGTGCCAGCAGTGAACAGGGTTTTCAGCCCCAGCATTTT.

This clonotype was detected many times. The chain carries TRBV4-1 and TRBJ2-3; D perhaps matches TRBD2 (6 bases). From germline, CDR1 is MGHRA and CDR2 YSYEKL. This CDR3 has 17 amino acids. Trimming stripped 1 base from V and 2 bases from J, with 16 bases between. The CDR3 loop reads CASSQVWGGADTDTQYF. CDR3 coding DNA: TGCGCCAGCAGCCAAGTCTGGGGCGGGGCCGACACAGATACGCAGTATTTT.

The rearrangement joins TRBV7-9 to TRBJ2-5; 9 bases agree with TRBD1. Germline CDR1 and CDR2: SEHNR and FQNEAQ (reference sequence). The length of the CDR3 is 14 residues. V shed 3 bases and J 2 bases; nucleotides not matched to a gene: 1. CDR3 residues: CASSFGTGQETQYF. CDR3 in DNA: TGTGCCAGCAGCTTCGGGACAGGGCAAGAGACCCAGTACTTC.

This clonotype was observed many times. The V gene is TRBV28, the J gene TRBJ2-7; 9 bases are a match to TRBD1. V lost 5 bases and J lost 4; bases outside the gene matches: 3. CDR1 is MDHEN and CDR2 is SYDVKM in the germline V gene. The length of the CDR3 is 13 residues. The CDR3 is CASSTGGAYEQYF. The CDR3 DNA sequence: TGTGCCAGCAGTACAGGGGGCGCGTACGAGCAGTACTTC.

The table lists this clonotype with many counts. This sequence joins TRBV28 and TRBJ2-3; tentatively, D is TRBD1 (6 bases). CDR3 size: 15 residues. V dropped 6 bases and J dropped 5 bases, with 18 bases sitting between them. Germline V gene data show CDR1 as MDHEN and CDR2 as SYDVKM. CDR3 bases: TGTGCCAGCAGCGGACCGCGCAGGGGACAAGATACGCAGTATTTT. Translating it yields CASSGPRRGQDTQYF.

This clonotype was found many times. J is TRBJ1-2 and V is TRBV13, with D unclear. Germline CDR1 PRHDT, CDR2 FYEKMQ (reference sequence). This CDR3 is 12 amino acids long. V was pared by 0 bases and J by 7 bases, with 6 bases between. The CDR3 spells CASSLGSSGYTF. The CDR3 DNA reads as TGTGCCAGCAGCTTAGGCTCGAGTGGCTACACCTTC.

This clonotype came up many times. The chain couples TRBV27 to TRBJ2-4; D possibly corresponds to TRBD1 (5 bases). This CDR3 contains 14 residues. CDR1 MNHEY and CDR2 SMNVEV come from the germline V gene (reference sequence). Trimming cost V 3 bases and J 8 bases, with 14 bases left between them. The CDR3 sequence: CASSFQGLSDIQYF. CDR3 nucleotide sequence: TGTGCCAGCAGTTTTCAGGGATTGTCGGACATTCAGTACTTC.

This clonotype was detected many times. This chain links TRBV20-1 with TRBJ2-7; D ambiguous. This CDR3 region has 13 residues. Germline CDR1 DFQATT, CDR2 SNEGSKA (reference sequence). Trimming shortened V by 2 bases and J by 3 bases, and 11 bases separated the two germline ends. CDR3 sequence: CSARPRSIYEQYF. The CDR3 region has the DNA TGCAGTGCTAGACCGCGAAGCATCTACGAGCAGTACTTC.

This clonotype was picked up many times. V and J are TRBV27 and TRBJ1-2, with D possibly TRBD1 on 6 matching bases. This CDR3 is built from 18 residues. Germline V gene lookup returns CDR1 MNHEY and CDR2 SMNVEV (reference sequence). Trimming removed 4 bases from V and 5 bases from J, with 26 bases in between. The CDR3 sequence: CASSSSGARDNLWYGYTF. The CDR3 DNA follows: TGTGCCAGCAGTTCCTCCGGTGCCAGGGACAACCTTTGGTATGGCTACACCTTC.

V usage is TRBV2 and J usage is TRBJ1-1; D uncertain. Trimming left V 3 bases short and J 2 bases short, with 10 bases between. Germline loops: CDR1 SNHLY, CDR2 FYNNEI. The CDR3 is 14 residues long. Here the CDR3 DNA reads TGTGCCAGCAGTGAGAGGAGGTTCAACACTGAAGCTTTCTTT. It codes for CASSERRFNTEAFF.

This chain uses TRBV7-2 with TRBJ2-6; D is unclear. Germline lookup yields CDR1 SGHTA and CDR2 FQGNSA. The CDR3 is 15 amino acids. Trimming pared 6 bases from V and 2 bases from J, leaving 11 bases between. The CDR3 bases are TGTGCCAGCAGTTCACGGCCTGCTGGGGCCAACGTCCTGACTTTC. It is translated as CASSSRPAGANVLTF.

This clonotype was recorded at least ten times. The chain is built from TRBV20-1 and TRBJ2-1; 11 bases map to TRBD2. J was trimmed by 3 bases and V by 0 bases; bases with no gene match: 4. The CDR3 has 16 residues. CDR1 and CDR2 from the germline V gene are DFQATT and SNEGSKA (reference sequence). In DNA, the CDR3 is TGCAGTGCTAGAGATCTGGGGACTAGCGGCTACAATGAGCAGTTCTTC. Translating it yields CSARDLGTSGYNEQFF.

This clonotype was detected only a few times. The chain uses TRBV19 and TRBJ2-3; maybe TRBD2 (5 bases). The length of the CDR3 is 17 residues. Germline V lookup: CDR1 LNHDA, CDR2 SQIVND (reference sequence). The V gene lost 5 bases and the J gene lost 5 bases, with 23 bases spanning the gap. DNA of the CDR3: TGTGCCAGTAGTCCAATCCCCCTGGGTGGAGGCGGAGATACGCAGTATTTT. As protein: CASSPIPLGGGGDTQYF.

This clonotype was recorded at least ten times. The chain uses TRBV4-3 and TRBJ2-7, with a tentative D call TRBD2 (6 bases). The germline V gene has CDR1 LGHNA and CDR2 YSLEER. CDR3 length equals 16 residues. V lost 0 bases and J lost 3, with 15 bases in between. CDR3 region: CASSQDLSGVLYEQYF. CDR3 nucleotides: TGCGCCAGCAGCCAAGATCTCTCGGGGGTACTCTACGAGCAGTACTTC.

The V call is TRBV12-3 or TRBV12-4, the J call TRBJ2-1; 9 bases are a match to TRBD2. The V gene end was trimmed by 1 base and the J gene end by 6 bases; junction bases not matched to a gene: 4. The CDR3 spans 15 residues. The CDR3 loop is CASSLVAGVFNEQFF. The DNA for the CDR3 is TGTGCCAGCAGTTTAGTAGCGGGAGTCTTCAATGAGCAGTTCTTC.

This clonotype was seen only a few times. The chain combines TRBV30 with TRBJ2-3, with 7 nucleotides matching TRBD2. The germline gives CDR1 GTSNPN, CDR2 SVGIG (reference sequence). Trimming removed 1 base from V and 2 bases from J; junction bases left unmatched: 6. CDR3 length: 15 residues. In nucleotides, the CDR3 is TGTGCCTGGAGTGATTGGCTAGCGGACACAGATACGCAGTATTTT. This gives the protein CAWSDWLADTDTQYF. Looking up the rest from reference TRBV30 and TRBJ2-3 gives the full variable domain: SQTIHQWPATLVQPVGSPLSLECTVEGTSNPNLYWYRQAAGRGLQLLFYSVGIGQISSEVPQNLSASRPQDRQFILSSKKLLLSDSGFYLCAWSDWLADTDTQYFGPGTRLTVL.

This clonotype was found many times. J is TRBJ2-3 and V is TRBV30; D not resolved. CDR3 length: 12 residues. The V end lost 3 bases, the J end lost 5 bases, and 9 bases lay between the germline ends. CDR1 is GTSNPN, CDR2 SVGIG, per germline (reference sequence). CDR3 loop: CAWSPPLDTQYF. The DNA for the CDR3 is TGTGCCTGGAGCCCCCCCTTAGATACGCAGTATTTT.

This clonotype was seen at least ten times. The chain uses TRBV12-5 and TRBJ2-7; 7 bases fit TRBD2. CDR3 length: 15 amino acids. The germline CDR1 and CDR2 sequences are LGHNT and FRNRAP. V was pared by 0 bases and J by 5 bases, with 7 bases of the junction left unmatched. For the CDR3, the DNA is TGTGCTAGTGGTTTGGTGGGGGGAGGGCCCCACGAGCAGTACTTC. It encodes CASGLVGGGPHEQYF.

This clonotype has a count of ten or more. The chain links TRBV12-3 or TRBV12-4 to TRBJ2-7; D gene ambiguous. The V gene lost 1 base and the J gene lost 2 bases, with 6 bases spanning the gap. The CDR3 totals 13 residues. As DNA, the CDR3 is TGTGCCAGCAGTTTAGTCTCAGCCTACGAGCAGTACTTC. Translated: CASSLVSAYEQYF.

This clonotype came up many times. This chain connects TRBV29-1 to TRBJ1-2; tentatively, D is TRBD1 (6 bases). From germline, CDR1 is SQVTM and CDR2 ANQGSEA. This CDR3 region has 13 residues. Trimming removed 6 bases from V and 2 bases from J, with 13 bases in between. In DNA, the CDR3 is TGCAGCGTGACGGGGCAGGGGAACTATGGCTACACCTTC. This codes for CSVTGQGNYGYTF.

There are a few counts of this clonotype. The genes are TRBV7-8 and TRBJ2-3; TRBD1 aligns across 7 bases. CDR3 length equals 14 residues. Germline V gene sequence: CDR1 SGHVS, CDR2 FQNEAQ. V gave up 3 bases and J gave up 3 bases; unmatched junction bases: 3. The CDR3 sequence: CASSFETGTDTQYF. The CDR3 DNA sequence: TGTGCCAGCAGCTTCGAGACAGGGACAGATACGCAGTATTTT.